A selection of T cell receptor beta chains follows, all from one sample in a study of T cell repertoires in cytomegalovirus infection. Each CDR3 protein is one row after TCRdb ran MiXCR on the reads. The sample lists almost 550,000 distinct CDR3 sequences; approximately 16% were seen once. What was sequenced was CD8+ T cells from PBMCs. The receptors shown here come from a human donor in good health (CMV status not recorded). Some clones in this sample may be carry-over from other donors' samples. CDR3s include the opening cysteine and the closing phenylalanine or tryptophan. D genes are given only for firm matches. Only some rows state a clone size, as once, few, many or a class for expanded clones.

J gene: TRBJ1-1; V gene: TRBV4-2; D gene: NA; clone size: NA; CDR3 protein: CASSQDVSGNEAFF; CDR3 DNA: TGTGCCAGCAGCCAAGACGTCAGCGGGAATGAAGCTTTCTTT
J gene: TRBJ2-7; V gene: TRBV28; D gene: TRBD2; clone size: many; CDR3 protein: CATYSGTSGTHYEQYF; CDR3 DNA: TGTGCCACTTACTCTGGGACTAGCGGGACCCATTACGAGCAGTACTTC
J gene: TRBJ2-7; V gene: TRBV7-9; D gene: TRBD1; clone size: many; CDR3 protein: CASTMTGGFDEQYF; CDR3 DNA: TGTGCCAGCACTATGACAGGGGGTTTCGACGAGCAGTACTTC
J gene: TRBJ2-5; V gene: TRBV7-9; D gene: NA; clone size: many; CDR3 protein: CASSPSPGTQETQYF; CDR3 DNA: TGTGCCAGCAGTCCCTCACCCGGGACACAAGAGACCCAGTACTTC
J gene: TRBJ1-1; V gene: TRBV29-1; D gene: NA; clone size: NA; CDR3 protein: CSVEVQTEAFF; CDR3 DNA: TGCAGCGTTGAAGTTCAGACTGAAGCTTTCTTT
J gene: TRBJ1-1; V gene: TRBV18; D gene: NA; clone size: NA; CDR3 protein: CASSPPTDIGNTEAFF; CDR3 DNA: TGTGCCAGCTCACCACCGACAGATATTGGGAACACTGAAGCTTTCTTT
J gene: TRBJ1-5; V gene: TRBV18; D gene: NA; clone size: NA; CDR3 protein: CASSPWKGQPQHF; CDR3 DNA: TGTGCCAGCTCACCATGGAAGGGTCAGCCCCAGCATTTT
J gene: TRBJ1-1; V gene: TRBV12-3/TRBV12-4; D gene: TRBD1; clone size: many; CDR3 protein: CASSPPSGTGPMNTEAFF; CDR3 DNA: TGTGCCAGCAGTCCCCCCTCAGGGACAGGACCCATGAACACTGAAGCTTTCTTT
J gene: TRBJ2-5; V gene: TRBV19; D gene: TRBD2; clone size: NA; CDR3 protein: CASSTLTSGSRYETQYF; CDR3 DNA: TGTGCCAGTAGTACCCTGACTAGCGGGAGTAGGTACGAGACCCAGTACTTC
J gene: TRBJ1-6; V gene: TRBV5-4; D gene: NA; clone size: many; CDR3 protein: CASSDGGSGGPNSPLHF; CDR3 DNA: TGTGCCAGCAGCGATGGGGGGTCCGGAGGTCCTAATTCACCCCTCCACTTT
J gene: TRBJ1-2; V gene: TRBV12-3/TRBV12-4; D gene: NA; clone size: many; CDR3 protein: CAIPKGGVNYGYTF; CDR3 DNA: TGTGCCATCCCTAAGGGAGGGGTTAACTATGGCTACACCTTC
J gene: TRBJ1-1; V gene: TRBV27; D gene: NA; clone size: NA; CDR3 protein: CASSFFSGVNTEAFF; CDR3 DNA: TGTGCCAGCAGTTTCTTTTCAGGGGTGAACACTGAAGCTTTCTTT
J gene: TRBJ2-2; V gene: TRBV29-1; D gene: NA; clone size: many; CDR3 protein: CSAVRPNTGELFF; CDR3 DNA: TGCAGCGCCGTGCGTCCTAACACCGGGGAGCTGTTTTTT
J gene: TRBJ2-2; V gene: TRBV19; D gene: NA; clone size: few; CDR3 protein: CASGGEPDYTGELFF; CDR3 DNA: TGTGCCAGTGGAGGAGAACCTGATTACACCGGGGAGCTGTTTTTT
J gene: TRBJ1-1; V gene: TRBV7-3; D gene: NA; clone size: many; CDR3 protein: CASSLSPGNTEAFF; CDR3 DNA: TGTGCCAGCAGCTTAAGTCCAGGGAACACTGAAGCTTTCTTT
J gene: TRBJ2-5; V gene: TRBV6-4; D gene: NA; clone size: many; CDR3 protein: CASSHQLLGRETQYF; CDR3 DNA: TGTGCCAGCAGTCATCAGCTCCTAGGACGAGAGACCCAGTACTTC
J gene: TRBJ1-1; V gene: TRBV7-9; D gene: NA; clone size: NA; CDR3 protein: CASSLGRGASRAFF; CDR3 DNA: TGTGCCAGCAGCTTAGGGAGGGGGGCCTCCCGAGCTTTCTTT
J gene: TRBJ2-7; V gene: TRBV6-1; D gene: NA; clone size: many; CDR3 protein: CATEDGSPPPYEQYF; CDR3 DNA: TGTGCTACTGAGGACGGCAGCCCGCCGCCCTACGAGCAGTACTTC
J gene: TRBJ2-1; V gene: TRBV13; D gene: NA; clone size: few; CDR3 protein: CASSPLPIASYNEQFF; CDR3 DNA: TGTGCCAGCAGCCCCCTCCCGATCGCCTCCTACAATGAGCAGTTCTTC
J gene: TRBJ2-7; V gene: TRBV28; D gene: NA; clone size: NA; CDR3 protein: CASSFLSDAGPYEQYF; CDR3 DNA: TGTGCCAGCAGTTTCTTATCGGACGCGGGTCCCTACGAGCAGTACTTC
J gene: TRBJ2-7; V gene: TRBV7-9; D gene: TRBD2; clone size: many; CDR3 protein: CASSRIAGEGSYEQYF; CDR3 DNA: TGTGCCAGCAGCCGTATAGCGGGAGAAGGCTCCTACGAGCAGTACTTC
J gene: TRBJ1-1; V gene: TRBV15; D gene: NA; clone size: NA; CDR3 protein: CATSRTGRSDTEAFF; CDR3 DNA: TGTGCCACCAGCAGGACCGGACGGTCGGACACTGAAGCTTTCTTT
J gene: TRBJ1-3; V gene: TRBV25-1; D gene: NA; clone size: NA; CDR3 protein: CASGMGLRNNIYF; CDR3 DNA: TGTGCCAGCGGAATGGGACTGAGAAACAACATATATTTT
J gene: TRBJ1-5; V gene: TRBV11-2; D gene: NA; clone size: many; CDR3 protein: CASSLGGGNDQPQHF; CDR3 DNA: TGTGCCAGCAGCTTAGGAGGGGGGAACGATCAGCCCCAGCATTTT
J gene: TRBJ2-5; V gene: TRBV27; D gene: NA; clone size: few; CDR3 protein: CASSQVRTGQETQYF; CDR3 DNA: TGTGCCAGCAGTCAAGTCAGGACTGGCCAAGAGACCCAGTACTTC
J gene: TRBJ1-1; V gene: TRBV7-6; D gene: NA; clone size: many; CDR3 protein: CASSLGGKNTEAFF; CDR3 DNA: TGTGCCAGCAGCTTAGGTGGGAAGAACACTGAAGCTTTCTTT
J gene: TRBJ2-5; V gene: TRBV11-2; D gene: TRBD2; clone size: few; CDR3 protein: CASSLDRPSGQETQYF; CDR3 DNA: TGTGCCAGCAGCTTAGATCGGCCTAGCGGCCAAGAGACCCAGTACTTC
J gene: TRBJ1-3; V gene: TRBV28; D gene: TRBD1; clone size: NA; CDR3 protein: CASSFDRAGNTIYF; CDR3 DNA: TGTGCCAGCAGTTTCGACAGGGCTGGAAACACCATATATTTT